This T cell receptor (beta chain) was captured in a study of blood T cells in healthy people across ages (dated by TCRdb to 2013 to 2016). Study-level background: In model experiments, template switching captured about one uniquely barcoded TCR beta cDNA molecule for every two T cells. The donors were split into four age groups: young (average around 15 years), middle-aged (about 40), aged (about 62) and long-lived (approximately 80). To avoid experimental bias, donors of different ages were spread randomly across the sequencing lanes. To track age-related changes in TCR beta repertoire diversity, the study relied on deep sequencing normalized with unique cDNA molecular identifiers. For two donors (one aged 18 to 29 and one aged 80 or older), the study analyzed two additional independent replicas of 1 million unique cDNA reads from the same blood draw. Study-level results and caveats: Compared with the aged group, the long-lived group had more naive CD4+ T cells, fewer expanded clones and increased TCR diversity, a pattern suggesting age selection. There was a strong correlation between observed TCR beta diversity and the percentage of naive T cells measured by flow cytometry. As age increased, observed TCR beta diversity per million T cells dropped in a roughly linear way, and a significant reduction was already evident by age roughly 40. Estimates of total diversity based on one million sequenced T cells were considered lower bounds and underestimates. Because the CMV infection status of the donors was unknown, age-related changes in expanded clonotypes may potentially have been confounded. Conclusive comparison of naive and antigen-experienced compartments was prevented by the profiling of bulk unsorted PBMCs.

Comment on this clonotype: No cognate antigen has been identified for it. Qualities for individual bases were not recorded, and no much larger clone is one base off.

The donors were about 40 Caucasian individuals from Russia, aged roughly 6 to 95 years, who were systemically healthy. Roughly 9 milliliters of peripheral blood were drawn from each donor into EDTA-treated Vacutainer tubes. Ficoll-Paque density-gradient centrifugation was used to isolate PBMCs, with at least 7 million per sample. Total RNA, at least 6 micrograms per sample, was extracted from PBMCs with Trizol reagent. For every donor, flow cytometry on a PBMC aliquot measured the percentage of naive CD45RAhigh/CD27high T cells. Receptor libraries were prepared by 5' RACE. This sample was sequenced with an Illumina HiSeq 2500. A second roughly 6 to 11 cycle PCR used a sample-barcoded 5' primer and a J-beta primer mix. A unique molecular identifier was introduced onto each TCR beta cDNA molecule by a template-switch 5' adaptor carrying 12 random nucleotides. Each sample yielded at least 3 million CDR3-containing paired-end reads. First-strand cDNA synthesis was performed from all RNA using the Mint cDNA synthesis kit, with priming by a TRBC-specific oligonucleotide. Following uracil-DNA glycosylase treatment, a first 18-cycle PCR with universal primers M1SS and BC2_uni_R was performed on all cDNA. From the authors' description of their analysis: For normalization, 1 million high-quality reads, each with a distinct molecular identifier, were randomly selected from each sample. Instead of being binned into consensus sequences, reads with shared molecular identifiers were discarded. MiTCR, set to a Q25 quality threshold and the strictest error-elimination algorithm, was used for CDR3 identification, clonotype clustering and error correction. A nonparametric unseen species model with Euler transformation was used to estimate lower-bound total TCR beta diversity. TCRdb trimmed the raw reads at Q25, called clones with MiXCR and kept productive beta chains. Rows with one shared CDR3 protein collapse into an entry with the most common genes and DNA. Here the V and J calls rest on TCRdb's processing, not on the authors' analysis. Within this sample are 550,000 to 650,000 distinct CDR3 sequences, with roughly 31% of them counted one time only. 15% to 19% of the sample goes to the ten largest clones.

CDR1 is given as SEHNR and CDR2 as FQNEAQ, both from the germline V gene (reference sequence). V was cut back by 4 bases and J by 11 bases, leaving a gap of 14 bases between them. Including cysteine and phenylalanine, the CDR3 has 12 amino acids. The entry retains the CDR3 DNA only, 36 bases that are in frame from base 1. The receptor was derived from a woman aged 80 or older in good health. Sequencing was performed on blood. The receptor chain draws on TRBV7-9 and TRBJ2-5; the D region is possibly TRBD1 or TRBD2, each matching across 5 bases. Here the CDR3 is given as CASSSTGTMQYF. The nucleotide sequence is given as TGTGCCAGCAGCTCCACCGGGACCATGCAGTACTTC.